The following is a TCR beta chain sequence with its context. The CDR3 runs 11 residues. Trimming stripped 4 bases from V and 8 bases from J, with 8 bases between. Germline V CDR1 and CDR2: LGHDT, YNNKEL (reference sequence). The entry originates in a study of blood T cell repertoires in COVID-19. Study as a whole: Samples representing acute and convalescent COVID-19 were sourced from the United States, Italy and Spain. Sources were T cells, B-cell-depleted T cells, or PBMCs; the material itself was cDNA or gDNA.

As processed by the authors: Reference gene primer amplification gave nucleated cell count estimates. TCRdb's copy holds only in-frame clones and misses some; the assay was immunoSEQ multiplex PCR. The V and J calls and clone size come from that table; D and trimming were worked out from the DNA. The sample lists about 170,000 clones; less than 85% were seen once. The material sequenced was peripheral blood. V and J are TRBV3-1 (or the pseudogene TRBV3-2) and TRBJ2-5, with D unresolved. The clonotype comes from a human donor with acute or convalescent COVID-19. The donor label of this sample is uncertain. The CDR3 sequence is CASSLTGTQYF. CDR3 coding DNA: TGTGCCAGCAGCCTGACTGGAACCCAGTACTTC.